The clone carrying this T cell receptor beta chain was detected a few times. This record belongs to a study of T-cell memory formation after mild COVID-19. TCRdb passed the 5' RACE reads through MiXCR, listing each CDR3 protein once. Of roughly 510,000 distinct CDR3 sequences in the sample, around a sixth were seen once. V gave up 10 bases and J gave up 5 bases; unmatched junction bases: 5. CDR3 size: 14 residues. CDR1 is KGHDR and CDR2 is SFDVKD in the germline V gene. The rearrangement links TRBV24-1 to TRBJ2-2; 11 positions agree with TRBD1. Sequencing input: PBMCs or a T cell subset sorted from them (not recorded which). The clonotype originates from an adult woman who had mild COVID-19 (a few samples of this study predate the infection). Cell type and time point are not known. The CDR3 DNA sequence: TGTGCCACAGGACAGGGGGCGAGTACCGGGGAGCTGTTTTTT. This codes for CATGQGASTGELFF.